The table lists the clone carrying this T cell receptor (beta chain) with a few counts. Its target is not known. These data come from a study of brain metastases from non-small cell lung cancer. Study-level points and caveats: T-cell clones appeared expanded in about two thirds of brain metastases relative to matched primary tumors. Brain metastases shared most TCR repertoire with primaries, with sparse T cells.

Using immunoSEQ multiplex PCR, the repertoire was profiled, and TCRdb retains in-frame clones only, with some absent. The sample consists of roughly 15,000 clones, roughly four fifths of them appearing once. Trimming shortened V by 0 bases and J by 0 bases, and 8 bases separated the two germline ends. The CDR3 is made up of 14 amino acids. Germline V gene data show CDR1 as GTSNPN and CDR2 as SVGIG (reference sequence). The source of this sequence is a donor older than 35 with non-small cell lung cancer. This chain joins TRBV30 and TRBJ1-2; D is unresolved. Sequenced material: primary lung tumor tissue. The CDR3 spells CAWSVGSPNYGYTF. The CDR3 DNA sequence: TGTGCCTGGAGTGTAGGCAGTCCTAACTATGGCTACACCTTC.